These T cell receptor beta chains were read from a single sample in a study of T cell changes during pregnancy in multiple sclerosis. Produced via immunoSEQ multiplex PCR; TCRdb's table is partial and in-frame only. The sample records some 50,000 clones, just under 95% being singletons. Source: CD8+ T cells from peripheral blood mononuclear cells, taken in the first trimester of pregnancy. All receptors come from a female donor with multiple sclerosis, enrolled in a pregnancy study. The CDR3 runs from the conserved cysteine through the conserved F or W. The D gene is left open where the match is weak. Only part of the rows carry a size: once, few, many, or a class if the clone is expanded.

d_gene	v_gene	abundance	j_gene	CDR3aa	CDR3nt
NA	TRBV5-1	NA	TRBJ2-3	CASSPLASGTDTQYF	TGCGCCAGCAGCCCACTAGCTAGTGGTACAGATACGCAGTATTTT
TRBD2	TRBV4-3	NA	TRBJ2-3	CASSRYIGSGPSTDTQYF	TGCGCCAGCAGCCGGTATATAGGTAGCGGGCCTAGCACAGATACGCAGTATTTT
NA	TRBV27	NA	TRBJ2-7	CASGSSYEQYF	TGTGCCAGCGGTAGCTCCTACGAGCAGTACTTC
NA	TRBV4-1	NA	TRBJ1-2	CASSQDVEGVNYGYTF	TGCGCCAGCAGCCAAGACGTCGAGGGTGTTAACTATGGCTACACCTTC
NA	TRBV7-6	once	TRBJ2-1	CASSPIAVPYNEQFF	TGTGCCAGCAGCCCAATAGCGGTACCTTACAATGAGCAGTTCTTC
TRBD1	TRBV11-2	NA	TRBJ2-1	CASSSITQGNEQFF	TGTGCCAGCAGCTCTATTACACAGGGGAATGAGCAGTTCTTC
TRBD2	TRBV28	NA	TRBJ2-3	CASSQAGDGGTDTQYF	TGTGCCAGCAGTCAGGCGGGAGATGGGGGCACAGATACGCAGTATTTT
NA	TRBV28	NA	TRBJ1-5	CASTPSEQPQHF	TGTGCCAGCACCCCCTCGGAGCAGCCCCAGCATTTT
NA	TRBV27	NA	TRBJ2-7	CASSLRGYEQYF	TGTGCCAGCAGTTTAAGGGGCTACGAGCAGTACTTC
TRBD1	TRBV7-9	NA	TRBJ1-2	CASSLGGQYGYTF	TGTGCCAGCAGCTTAGGGGGACAGTATGGCTACACCTTC
TRBD1	TRBV9	NA	TRBJ2-7	CASSVGTGDYEQYF	TGTGCCAGCAGCGTCGGGACAGGGGACTACGAGCAGTACTTC
TRBD2	TRBV7-9	NA	TRBJ2-1	CASSSALAGGYNEQFF	TGTGCCAGCAGCTCCGCACTAGCGGGAGGATACAATGAGCAGTTCTTC
NA	TRBV7-6	NA	TRBJ2-7	CASSFVLGNEQYF	TGTGCCAGCAGCTTCGTACTAGGGAACGAGCAGTACTTC
TRBD1	TRBV30	NA	TRBJ1-1	CAWSVAGGTEAFF	TGTGCCTGGAGTGTGGCAGGGGGCACTGAAGCTTTCTTT
NA	TRBV5-1	once	TRBJ2-2	CASEQGSYTGELFF	TGCGCCAGCGAACAGGGTAGTTACACCGGGGAGCTGTTTTTT
NA	TRBV5-1	NA	TRBJ2-7	CASSSRERPYEQYF	TGCGCCAGCAGCTCACGGGAGCGACCCTACGAGCAGTACTTC